This T cell receptor beta chain was sequenced for a study of blood T cell repertoires in COVID-19. The CDR3 spans 13 residues. The V and J ends lost 6 bases and 4 bases, in that order; junction bases with no gene match: 6. Germline lookup yields CDR1 SNHLY and CDR2 FYNNEI. Clones were sequenced by immunoSEQ multiplex PCR, and TCRdb holds only the in-frame ones, with some missing. The sample includes about 170,000 clones, roughly nine tenths of them seen just once. The sample comprised peripheral blood. The sequence came from an older woman with COVID-19, enrolled during active disease. The chain links TRBV2 to TRBJ2-7; 7 bases are shared with TRBD1. CDR3 bases: TGTGCCAGCAGGCGACAGGGTGTGTACGAGCAGTACTTC. Its protein product is CASRRQGVYEQYF.